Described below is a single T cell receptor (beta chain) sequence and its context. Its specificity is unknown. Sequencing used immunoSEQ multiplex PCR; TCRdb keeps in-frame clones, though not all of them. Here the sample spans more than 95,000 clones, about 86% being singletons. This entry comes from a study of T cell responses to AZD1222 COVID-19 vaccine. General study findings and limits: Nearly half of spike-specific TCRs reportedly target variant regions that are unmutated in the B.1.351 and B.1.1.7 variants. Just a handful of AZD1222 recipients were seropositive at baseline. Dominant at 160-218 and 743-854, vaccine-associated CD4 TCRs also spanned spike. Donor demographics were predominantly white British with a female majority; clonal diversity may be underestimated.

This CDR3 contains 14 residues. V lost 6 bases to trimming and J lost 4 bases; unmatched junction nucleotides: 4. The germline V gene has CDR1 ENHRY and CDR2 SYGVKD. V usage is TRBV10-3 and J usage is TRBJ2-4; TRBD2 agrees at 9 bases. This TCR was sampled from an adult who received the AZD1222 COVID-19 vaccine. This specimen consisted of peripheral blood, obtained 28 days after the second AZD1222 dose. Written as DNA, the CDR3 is TGTGCCATCAGCCAAGGACTAGCGAAAAACATTCAGTACTTC. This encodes CAISQGLAKNIQYF.